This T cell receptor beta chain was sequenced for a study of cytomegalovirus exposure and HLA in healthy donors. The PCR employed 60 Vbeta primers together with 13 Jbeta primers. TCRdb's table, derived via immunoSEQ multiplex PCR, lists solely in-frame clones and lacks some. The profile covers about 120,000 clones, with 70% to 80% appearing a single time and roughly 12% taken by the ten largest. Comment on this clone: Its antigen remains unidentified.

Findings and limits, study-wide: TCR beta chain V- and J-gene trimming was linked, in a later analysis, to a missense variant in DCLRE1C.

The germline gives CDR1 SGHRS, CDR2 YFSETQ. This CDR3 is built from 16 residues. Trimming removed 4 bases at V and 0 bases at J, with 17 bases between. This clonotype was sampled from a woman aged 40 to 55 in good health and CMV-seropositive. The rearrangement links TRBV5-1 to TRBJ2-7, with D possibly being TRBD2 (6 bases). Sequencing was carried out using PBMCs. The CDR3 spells CASSGTYTGNSYEQYF. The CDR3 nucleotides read TGCGCCAGCAGCGGGACTTATACCGGGAACTCCTACGAGCAGTACTTC.